This is a list of T cell receptor beta chains from one sample in a study of cytomegalovirus exposure and HLA in healthy donors. Sequencing was performed with immunoSEQ multiplex PCR; in TCRdb, only in-frame clones are kept and a portion is missing. Counted here are 160,000 or so clones, around 76% occurring once; the ten biggest clones make up more than 0.8%. The sequenced sample consisted of PBMCs. The receptors stem from a middle-aged woman in good health and CMV-seronegative. The CDR3 runs from the conserved cysteine through the conserved F or W.

CDR3	J	V
CASGLVRGDTF	TRBJ1-2	TRBV12-5
CASTAELVNQPQHF	TRBJ1-5	TRBV6-1
CASSVELGGDTQYF	TRBJ2-3	TRBV9
CASSPHSDEQYF	TRBJ2-7	TRBV27
CASSSRGQNEQFF	TRBJ2-1	TRBV7-3
CASSQGTSGYNEQFF	TRBJ2-1	TRBV11-1
CANSRDRSSYEQYF	TRBJ2-7	TRBV2
CASSVGAGANRQETQYF	TRBJ2-5	TRBV9
CASSRDRGPGANVLTF	TRBJ2-6	TRBV11-3
CASSLFSGSYNEQFF	TRBJ2-1	TRBV7-6
CASSEFQAGGTDTQYF	TRBJ2-3	TRBV6-1
CASSPGQPAGGYTF	TRBJ1-2	TRBV7-3
CASSLGGGGANVLTF	TRBJ2-6	TRBV11-2
CASSSPGEGRLEAFF	TRBJ1-1	TRBV6-5
CASRGGGTYSEAFF	TRBJ1-1	TRBV6-1
CASSPRQDKGYGYTF	TRBJ1-2	TRBV9
CAWRAGGNYGYTF	TRBJ1-2	TRBV30
CAWSARTSSYEQYF	TRBJ2-7	TRBV30
CASSLEAQGDQPQHF	TRBJ1-5	TRBV7-6
CASTNQRDQPQHF	TRBJ1-5	TRBV19
CASTTAPYNEQFF	TRBJ2-1	TRBV14
CASSLRQGANEKLFF	TRBJ1-4	TRBV7-6
CASSIREGTGGGYTF	TRBJ1-2	TRBV6-5
CASKEGRINSPLHF	TRBJ1-6	TRBV6-5
CAWSPGSSYNSPLHF	TRBJ1-6	TRBV30
CASSPGTSGETQYF	TRBJ2-5	TRBV7-6
CASSPTGANVLTF	TRBJ2-6	TRBV28
CASSLSRNTEAFF	TRBJ1-1	TRBV27
CASSFGGGRGEDGYTF	TRBJ1-2	TRBV7-9
CASTFPLSSTDTQYF	TRBJ2-3	TRBV6-1
CASSPGDRGGYTF	TRBJ1-2	TRBV18
CASNSGQNYGYTF	TRBJ1-2	TRBV6-1
CAGSQGLASGANVLTF	TRBJ2-6	TRBV19
CASRAGQNTEAFF	TRBJ1-1	TRBV25-1
CASSLGTASFYEQYF	TRBJ2-7	TRBV7-9
CASSLNSPTVINQPQHF	TRBJ1-5	TRBV7-6
CASSRLAGGDGELFF	TRBJ2-2	TRBV9
CASSEGWVSGGSLYGYTF	TRBJ1-2	TRBV6-1
CSVRQSRDREFF	TRBJ2-1	TRBV29-1
CASSLQGTNEKLFF	TRBJ1-4	TRBV5-1
CASRGRGSYTF	TRBJ1-2	TRBV25-1
CASSWGPRGGGNTEAFF	TRBJ1-1	TRBV7-9
CASTGPGENIQYF	TRBJ2-4	TRBV19
CAESGTGNTGELFF	TRBJ2-2	TRBV2
CASSSDGGGQAFF	TRBJ1-1	TRBV2
CATRQGEAFF	TRBJ1-1	TRBV25-1
CASSPGQPGHGYTF	TRBJ1-2	TRBV2
CAWSLAGGNEQFF	TRBJ2-1	TRBV30
CASRDRGFLNTEAFF	TRBJ1-1	TRBV2
CSALSGEQYF	TRBJ2-7	TRBV20-1
CASRPVNSNQPQHF	TRBJ1-5	TRBV6-6
CASSISPQRVGSGANVLTF	TRBJ2-6	TRBV19
CASSGGGANGYTF	TRBJ1-2	TRBV6-4
CASSLGGDHRGKLFF	TRBJ1-4	TRBV28
CAWNQATDTQYF	TRBJ2-3	TRBV30